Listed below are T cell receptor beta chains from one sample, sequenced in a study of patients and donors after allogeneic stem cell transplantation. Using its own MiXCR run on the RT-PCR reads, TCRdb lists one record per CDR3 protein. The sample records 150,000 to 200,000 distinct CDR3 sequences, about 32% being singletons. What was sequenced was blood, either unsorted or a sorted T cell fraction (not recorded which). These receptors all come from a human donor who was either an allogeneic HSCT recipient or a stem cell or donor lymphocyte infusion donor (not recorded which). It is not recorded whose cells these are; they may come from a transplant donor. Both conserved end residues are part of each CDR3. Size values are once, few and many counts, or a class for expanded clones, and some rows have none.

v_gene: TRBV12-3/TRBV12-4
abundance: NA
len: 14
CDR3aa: CASSIGQGSYEQYF

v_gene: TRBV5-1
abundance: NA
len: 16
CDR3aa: CASSTGLAVSTDTQYF

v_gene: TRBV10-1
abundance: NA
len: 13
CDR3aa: CACSGGPNYEQYF

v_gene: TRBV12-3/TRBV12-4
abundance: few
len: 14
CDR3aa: CASSRPSRKETQYF

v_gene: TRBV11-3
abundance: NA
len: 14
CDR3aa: CASSLRFPNSPLHF

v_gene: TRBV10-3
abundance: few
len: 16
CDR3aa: CAITPRDSLNTGELFF

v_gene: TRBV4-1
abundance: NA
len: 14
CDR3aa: CASSTGIVTYEQYF

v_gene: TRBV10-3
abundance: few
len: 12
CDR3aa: CAISEAPGEQYF

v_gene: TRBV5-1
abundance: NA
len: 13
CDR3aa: CASKTRPQETQYF

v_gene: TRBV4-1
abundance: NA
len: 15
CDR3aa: CASSQERLGDTEAFF

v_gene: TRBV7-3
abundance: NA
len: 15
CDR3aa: CASSFLASPYNEQFF

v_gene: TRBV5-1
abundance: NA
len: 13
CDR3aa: CASSSPSLDTQYF

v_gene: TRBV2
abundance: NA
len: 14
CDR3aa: CASSEVAGEGEQYF

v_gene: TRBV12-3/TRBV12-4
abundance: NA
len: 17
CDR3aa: CASSPGQGWASGNTIYF

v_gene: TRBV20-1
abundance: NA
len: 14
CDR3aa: CSATGWDRPYEQYF

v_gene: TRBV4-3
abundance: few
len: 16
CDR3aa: CASSQEVGSGKNIQYF

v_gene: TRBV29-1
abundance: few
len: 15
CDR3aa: CSVSKTSGATDTQYF

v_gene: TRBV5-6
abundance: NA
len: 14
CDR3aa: CASSLGAGHYEQYF

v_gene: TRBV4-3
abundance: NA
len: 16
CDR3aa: CASSQAGTSIADEQFF

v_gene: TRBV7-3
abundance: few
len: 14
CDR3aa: CASSPGAANQPQHF

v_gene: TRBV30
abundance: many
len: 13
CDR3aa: CAWSRQGWQPQHF

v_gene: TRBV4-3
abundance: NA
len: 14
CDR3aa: CASSQVGRGETQYF

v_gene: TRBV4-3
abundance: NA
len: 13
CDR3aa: CASSQDWADGYTF

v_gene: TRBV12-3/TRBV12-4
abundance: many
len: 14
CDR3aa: CASSFTGVREKLFF

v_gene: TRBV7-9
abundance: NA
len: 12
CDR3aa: CASSLGRQPQHF

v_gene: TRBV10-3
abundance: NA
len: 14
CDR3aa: CAIKRIPGQYEQFF

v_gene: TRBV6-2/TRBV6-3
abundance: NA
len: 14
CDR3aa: CASRATILPYEQYF

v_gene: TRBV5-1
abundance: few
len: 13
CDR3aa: CASSLYYHNEQFF

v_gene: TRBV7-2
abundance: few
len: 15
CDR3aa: CASSLEGTLNQPQHF

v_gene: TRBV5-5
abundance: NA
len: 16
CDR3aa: CASSLGTGGAGETQYF

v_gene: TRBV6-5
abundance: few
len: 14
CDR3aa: CASSWTDGNYGYTF

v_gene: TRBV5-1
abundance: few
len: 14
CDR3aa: CASSLMAAEETQYF

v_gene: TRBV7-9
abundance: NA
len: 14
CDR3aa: CASSLLGAAYGYTF

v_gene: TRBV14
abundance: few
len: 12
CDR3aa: CASSPPSNEQFF

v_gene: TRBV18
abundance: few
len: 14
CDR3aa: CASSSQRVHYGYTF

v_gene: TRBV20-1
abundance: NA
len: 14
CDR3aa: CSARSDILNQPQHF

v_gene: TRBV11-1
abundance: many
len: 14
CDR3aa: CASSLSQVNTEAFF

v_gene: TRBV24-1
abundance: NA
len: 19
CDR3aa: CATSDFDDEGAYSGNTIYF

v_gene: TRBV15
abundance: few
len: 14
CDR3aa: CATSRGQGFYGYTF

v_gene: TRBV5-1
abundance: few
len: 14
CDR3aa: CASSLEDRIYGYTF

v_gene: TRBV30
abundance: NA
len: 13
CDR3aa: CAWSVSVNTEAFF

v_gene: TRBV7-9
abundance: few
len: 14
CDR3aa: CASSFEDGNEKLFF

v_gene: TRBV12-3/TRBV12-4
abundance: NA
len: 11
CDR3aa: CASSPGRHADF

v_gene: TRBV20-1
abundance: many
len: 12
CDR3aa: CSAPGTVGGYTF

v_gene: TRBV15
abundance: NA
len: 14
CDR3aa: CATSRDGGPYEQYF

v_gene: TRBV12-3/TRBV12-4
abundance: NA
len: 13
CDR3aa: CASSLGGWYGYTF

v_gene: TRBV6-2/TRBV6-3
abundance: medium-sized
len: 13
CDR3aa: CASSYSRDQPQHF

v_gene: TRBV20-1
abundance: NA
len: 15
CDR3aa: CSARRWRLAYNEQFF

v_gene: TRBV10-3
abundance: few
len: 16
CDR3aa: CAISAPHPSGSYEQYF

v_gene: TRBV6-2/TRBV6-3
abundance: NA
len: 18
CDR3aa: CASSYKRQILLLTDTQYF

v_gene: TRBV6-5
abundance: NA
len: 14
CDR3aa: CASSYSPFQEKLFF

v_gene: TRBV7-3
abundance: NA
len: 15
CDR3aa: CASSLMVGRGNEQFF

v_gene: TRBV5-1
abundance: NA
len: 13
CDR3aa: CASRETGTGEQYF

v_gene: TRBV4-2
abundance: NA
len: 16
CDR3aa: CASSQDGDYRNNEQFF

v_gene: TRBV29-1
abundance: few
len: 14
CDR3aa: CSVTVSGRPETQYF

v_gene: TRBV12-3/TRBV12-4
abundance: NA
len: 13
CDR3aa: CASSTTEGYEQYF

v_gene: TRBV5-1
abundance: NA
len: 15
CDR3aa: CASRTWQSLNTEAFF

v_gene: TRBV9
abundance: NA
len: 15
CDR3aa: CASSTGTAYNSPLHF

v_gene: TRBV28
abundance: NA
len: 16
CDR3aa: CASTLGGAGGTYEQYF

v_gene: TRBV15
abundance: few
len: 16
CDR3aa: CATSRDPLRHPNEQYF